This T cell receptor beta chain was identified during a study of cytomegalovirus exposure and HLA in healthy donors. Points from the study as a whole: Sequencing had likely introduced a cluster of highly shared sequence variants as an artifact. Most TCR sequences proved rare, with some public TCRs found in many donors. The CMV antigen specificity of a few CMV-associated chains was confirmed through in vitro analysis.

Turning to this clone: Its antigen is as yet unknown.

Researchers ran the PCR with 60 Vbeta and 13 Jbeta primers. Assay used: immunoSEQ multiplex PCR; TCRdb lists only in-frame clones, some missing. Recorded here are some 130,000 clones; the top ten clones represent around 1.6%. This CDR3 spans 14 amino acids. V was trimmed by 3 bases and J by 0 bases, leaving 7 bases between them. Per germline, CDR1 SGDLS and CDR2 YYNGEE. The V gene is TRBV9, the J gene TRBJ1-3; unclear D gene. The sequence was collected from a man aged 18 to 35 in good health and CMV-seronegative. Sequences were obtained from PBMCs. CDR3 bases: TGTGCCAGCAGCGGCGCGGGCTCTGGAAACACCATATATTTT. This encodes CASSGAGSGNTIYF.